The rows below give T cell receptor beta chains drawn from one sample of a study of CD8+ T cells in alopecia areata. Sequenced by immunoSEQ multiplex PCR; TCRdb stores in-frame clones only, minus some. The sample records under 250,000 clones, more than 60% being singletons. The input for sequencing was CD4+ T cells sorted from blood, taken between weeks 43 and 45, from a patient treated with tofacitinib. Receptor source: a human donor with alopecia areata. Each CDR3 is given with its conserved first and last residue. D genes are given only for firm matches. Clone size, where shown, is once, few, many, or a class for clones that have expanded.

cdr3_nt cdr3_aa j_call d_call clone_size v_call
TGCAGCGTTGCCCGGACAGGGCCCATCTACGAGCAGTACTTC CSVARTGPIYEQYF TRBJ2-7 TRBD1 many TRBV29-1
TGTGCCTGGAGTGTACAGGGGGCAACTAATGAAAAACTGTTTTTT CAWSVQGATNEKLFF TRBJ1-4 TRBD1 many TRBV30
TGCAGCGTTGTTTTTGCGGGGACCCCAGAGACCCAGTACTTC CSVVFAGTPETQYF TRBJ2-5 . . TRBV29-1
TGTGCCAGCAGCTTCAGGGCGGGTTACGAGCAGTACTTC CASSFRAGYEQYF TRBJ2-7 . few TRBV13
TGCAGCCCCCGGACAGGGGGGAATGAGCAGTTCTTC CSPRTGGNEQFF TRBJ2-1 TRBD1 . TRBV29-1
TGTGCCAGCAGCTCAGGACAGAGATCGGCACCCCTCCACTTT CASSSGQRSAPLHF TRBJ1-6 . . TRBV7-3
TGCGCCAGCAGCTTGGCGGGCAGGGGAGGCCAAGAGACCCAGTACTTC CASSLAGRGGQETQYF TRBJ2-5 . . TRBV5-1
TGTGCCAGCAGCTTAGGCGGGGGGTCGAGAGATACGCAGTATTTT CASSLGGGSRDTQYF TRBJ2-3 TRBD2 . TRBV7-2
TGCAGCGTCGGACAGGGGGCTGGTAGCAATCAGCCCCAGCATTTT CSVGQGAGSNQPQHF TRBJ1-5 TRBD1 . TRBV29-1
TGTGCCAGCAGTGATCGGCACGAGCAGTACTTC CASSDRHEQYF TRBJ2-7 . . TRBV25-1
TGCAGCGTTGGTGACAGCCCCTCTGGCTACACCTTC CSVGDSPSGYTF TRBJ1-2 . few TRBV29-1
TGTGCCAGCAGTGCGGGGACTAGGGGTCTCAATGAGCAGTTCTTC CASSAGTRGLNEQFF TRBJ2-1 TRBD2 . TRBV2
TGTGCCAGCAGCTTAGGGGACGAGCAGTACTTC CASSLGDEQYF TRBJ2-7 . . TRBV7-9
TGTGCCAGCAGCTCCCTGGCGGGCGGCCCCTACGAGCAGTACTTC CASSSLAGGPYEQYF TRBJ2-7 . . TRBV7-8
TGCAGCGTTGGCCTCTCCAGGGGCGAAGCTTTCTTT CSVGLSRGEAFF TRBJ1-1 . few TRBV29-1
TGCGCCAGCAGCCAAGACTCCGGACAGGGAGAGACCCAGTACTTC CASSQDSGQGETQYF TRBJ2-5 TRBD1 . TRBV4-3